This paragraph covers one TCR beta chain sequence. Its antigen remains unknown. Naive CD4+ cells had CD25+ Tregs removed. Findings and limits, study-wide: In terms of TCR gene usage, tumor memory CD4+ T cells clustered together with blood and lymph node memory CD4+ cells, as well as with lymph node naive CD4+ cells.

TRBV12-4/TRBJ1-2 clonotypes were amplified with adaptor-ligated barcode primers. MiXCR was run by TCRdb on the multiplex PCR reads, yielding one entry per CDR3 protein. In the table there are hundreds of distinct CDR3 sequences, under 20% of which are singletons. V lost 4 bases to trimming and J lost 6 bases; unmatched junction nucleotides: 9. This CDR3 spans 15 amino acids. The sequencing sample was made of naive CD4+ T cells sorted from blood. Subset here: naive CD4+ T cells, CD4+CD45RA+CD25-. This sequence joins TRBV12-3 or TRBV12-4 and TRBJ1-2; TRBD1 matches at 9 bases. This receptor was taken from a female donor with breast cancer. CDR3 DNA sequence: TGTGCCAGCAGTTCGGGACAGGGTCGGGTCGATGGCTACACCTTC. The encoded protein is CASSSGQGRVDGYTF.